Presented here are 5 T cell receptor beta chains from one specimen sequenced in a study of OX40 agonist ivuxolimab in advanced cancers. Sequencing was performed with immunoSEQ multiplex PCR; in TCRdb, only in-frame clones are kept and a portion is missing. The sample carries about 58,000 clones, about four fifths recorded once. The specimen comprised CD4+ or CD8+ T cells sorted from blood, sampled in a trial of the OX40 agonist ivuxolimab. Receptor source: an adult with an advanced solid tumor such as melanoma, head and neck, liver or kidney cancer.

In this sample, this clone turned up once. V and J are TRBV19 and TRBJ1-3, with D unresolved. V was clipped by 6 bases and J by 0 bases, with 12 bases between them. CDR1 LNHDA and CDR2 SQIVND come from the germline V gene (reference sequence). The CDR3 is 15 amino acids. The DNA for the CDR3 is TGTGCCAGTAGCTTCGGACGGAGCTCTGGAAACACCATATATTTT. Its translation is CASSFGRSSGNTIYF.

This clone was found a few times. CDR3 loop: CASSLLGAYTEAFF. In DNA, the CDR3 is TGTGCCAGCAGCTTGCTCGGGGCTTACACTGAAGCTTTCTTT. The rearrangement uses TRBV7-9 and TRBJ1-1; D is perhaps TRBD1 (5 bases). Germline CDR1 reads SEHNR; CDR2 reads FQNEAQ (reference sequence). V shed 3 bases and J shed 3 bases, with 11 bases lying between them. The CDR3 totals 14 residues.

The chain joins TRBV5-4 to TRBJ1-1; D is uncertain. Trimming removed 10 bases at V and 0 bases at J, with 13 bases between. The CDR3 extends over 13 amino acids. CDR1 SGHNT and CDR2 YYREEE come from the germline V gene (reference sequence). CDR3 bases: TGTGCCCAATCCTTAGGGCTGAACACTGAAGCTTTCTTT. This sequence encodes CAQSLGLNTEAFF. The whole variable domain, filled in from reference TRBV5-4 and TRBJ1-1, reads ETGVTQSPTHLIKTRGQQVTLRCSSQSGHNTVSWYQQALGQGPQFIFQYYREEENGRGNFPPRFSGLQFPNYSSELNVNALELDDSALYLCAQSLGLNTEAFFGQGTRLTVV.

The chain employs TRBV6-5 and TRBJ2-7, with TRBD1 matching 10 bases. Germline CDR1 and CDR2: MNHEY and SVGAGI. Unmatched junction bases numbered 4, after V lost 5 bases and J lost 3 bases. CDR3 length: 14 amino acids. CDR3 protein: CASSQRTGGYEQYV. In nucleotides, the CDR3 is TGTGCCAGCAGTCAAAGGACAGGGGGCTACGAGCAGTACGTC.

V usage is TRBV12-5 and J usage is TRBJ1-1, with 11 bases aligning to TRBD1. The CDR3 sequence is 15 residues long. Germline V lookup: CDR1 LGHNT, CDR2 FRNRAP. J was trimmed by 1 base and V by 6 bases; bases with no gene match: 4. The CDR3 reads CASGGQGAPNTEAFF. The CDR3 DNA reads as TGTGCTAGTGGCGGACAGGGGGCACCGAACACTGAAGCTTTCTTT.